This TCR beta chain was retrieved from a study of identical twins. The V end lost 5 bases, the J end lost 12 bases, and 11 bases lay between the germline ends. This CDR3 contains 11 residues. TCRdb independently ran MiXCR on the 5' RACE reads; one entry per CDR3 protein. The data show about 790,000 distinct CDR3 sequences, with 15% to 20% seen just once and over 10% held by the top ten. A further study also used this sample, focusing on T cells expressing NK-cell markers.

The TCR was taken from a woman aged 18-35 years in good health. V and J are TRBV12-3 or TRBV12-4 and TRBJ2-1; no firm D call. Sequencing was performed on PBMCs. CDR3 bases: TGTGCCAGCAGTACCCATCGTGGGCAGTTCTTC. As protein: CASSTHRGQFF.